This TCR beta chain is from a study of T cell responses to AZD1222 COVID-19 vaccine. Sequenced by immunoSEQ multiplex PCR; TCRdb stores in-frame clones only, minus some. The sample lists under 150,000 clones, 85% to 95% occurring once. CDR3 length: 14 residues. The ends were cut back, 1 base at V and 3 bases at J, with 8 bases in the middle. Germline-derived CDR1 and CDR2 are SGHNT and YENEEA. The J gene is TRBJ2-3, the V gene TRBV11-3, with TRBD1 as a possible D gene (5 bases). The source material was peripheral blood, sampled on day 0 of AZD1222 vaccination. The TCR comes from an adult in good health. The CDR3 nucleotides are TGTGCCAGCAGCTTAGGTCAGGGAACAGATACGCAGTATTTT. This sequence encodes CASSLGQGTDTQYF.